This TCR beta chain emerged from a study of cytomegalovirus exposure and HLA in healthy donors. Study-level information: Under 90% of around 400 genotyped donors fell in the Caucasian-associated ancestry cluster. Whole-study results and caveats: Later analysis suggested links between common viral pathogens and several top significant clusters. Many donors carried some public TCRs, although rarity characterized most TCR sequences.

Notes on this clone: Its target is unknown.

Primers: 60 Vbeta forward and 13 Jbeta reverse. Sequenced by immunoSEQ multiplex PCR; TCRdb stores in-frame clones only, minus some. The sample data list some 130,000 clones. Germline CDR1 reads KGHSH; CDR2 reads LQKENI. V was clipped by 3 bases and J by 2 bases; unmatched bases: 4. This CDR3 region has 14 residues. The chain uses TRBV18 and TRBJ2-7; 7 bases agree with TRBD1. The TCR originated in a young man in good health and CMV-seronegative. Sequences were obtained from PBMCs. The CDR3 spells CASSPGQTTYEQYF. The DNA for the CDR3 is TGTGCCAGCTCACCGGGACAGACTACCTACGAGCAGTACTTC.